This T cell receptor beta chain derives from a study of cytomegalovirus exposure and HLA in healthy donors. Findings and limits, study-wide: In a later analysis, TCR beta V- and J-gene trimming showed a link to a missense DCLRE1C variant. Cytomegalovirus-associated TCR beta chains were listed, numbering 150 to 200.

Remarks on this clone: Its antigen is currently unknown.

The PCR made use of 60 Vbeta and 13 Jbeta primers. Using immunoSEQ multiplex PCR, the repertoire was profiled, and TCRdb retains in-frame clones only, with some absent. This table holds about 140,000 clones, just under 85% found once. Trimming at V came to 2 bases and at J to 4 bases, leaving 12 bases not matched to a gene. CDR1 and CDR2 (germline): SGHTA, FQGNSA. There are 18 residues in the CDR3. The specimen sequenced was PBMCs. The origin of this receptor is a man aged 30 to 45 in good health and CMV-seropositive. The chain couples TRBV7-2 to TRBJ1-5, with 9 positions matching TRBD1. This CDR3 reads CASSLYYSGTGTNQPQHF. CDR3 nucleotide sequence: TGTGCCAGCAGCTTATATTACTCCGGGACAGGGACGAATCAGCCCCAGCATTTT.